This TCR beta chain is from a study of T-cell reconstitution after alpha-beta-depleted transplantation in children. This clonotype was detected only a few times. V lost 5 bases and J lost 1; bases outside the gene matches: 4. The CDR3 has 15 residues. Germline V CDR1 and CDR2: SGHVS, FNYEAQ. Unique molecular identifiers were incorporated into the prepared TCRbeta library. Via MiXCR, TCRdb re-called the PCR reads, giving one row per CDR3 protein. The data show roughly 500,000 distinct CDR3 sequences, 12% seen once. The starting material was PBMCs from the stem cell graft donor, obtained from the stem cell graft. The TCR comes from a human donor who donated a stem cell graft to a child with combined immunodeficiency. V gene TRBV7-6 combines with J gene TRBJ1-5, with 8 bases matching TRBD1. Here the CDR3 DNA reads TGTGCCAGCAGCCAACACAGGGGGAGCAATCAGCCCCAGCATTTT. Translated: CASSQHRGSNQPQHF.